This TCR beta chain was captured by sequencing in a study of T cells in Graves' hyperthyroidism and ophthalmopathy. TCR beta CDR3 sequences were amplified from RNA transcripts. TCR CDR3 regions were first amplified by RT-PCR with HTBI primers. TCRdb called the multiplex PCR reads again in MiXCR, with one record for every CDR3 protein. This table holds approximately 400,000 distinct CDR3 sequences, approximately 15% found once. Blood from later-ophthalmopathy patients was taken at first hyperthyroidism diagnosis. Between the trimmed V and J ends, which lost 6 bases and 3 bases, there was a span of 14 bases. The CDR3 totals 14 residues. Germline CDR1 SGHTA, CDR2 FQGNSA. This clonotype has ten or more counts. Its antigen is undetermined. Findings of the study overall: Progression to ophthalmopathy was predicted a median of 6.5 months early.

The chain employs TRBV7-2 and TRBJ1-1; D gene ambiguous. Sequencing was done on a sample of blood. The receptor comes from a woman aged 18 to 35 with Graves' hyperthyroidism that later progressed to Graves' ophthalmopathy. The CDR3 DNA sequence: TGTGCCAGCAGGGCGGGGAAAGGTGACACTGAAGCTTTCTTT. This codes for CASRAGKGDTEAFF.